One sample yielded the 6 T cell receptor beta chains listed below, sequenced in a study of blood T cell repertoires in COVID-19 (TCRdb year 2020). Library creation used the immunoSEQ multiplex PCR assay. In TCRdb, the immuneACCESS table is reduced to in-frame sequences with V and J assigned. These tables do not hold every clone; where another copy was compared, an unresolved V gene accounts for under half, and the others remain unexplained. The sample profile shows about 130,000 clones; around 87% of them were found once. Around 17% of the sample is taken by the ten largest. The sequenced sample consisted of peripheral blood. These receptors were obtained from a woman aged 50 to 60 who had recovered from COVID-19.

This clone was found once. The gene calls are TRBV18 and TRBJ2-7; 8 positions agree with TRBD2. Germline V gene sequence: CDR1 KGHSH, CDR2 LQKENI. There are 16 residues in the CDR3. V trimming: 1 base; J trimming: 0 bases; junction bases outside the gene matches: 5. This CDR3 reads CASSPLPAGDSYEQYF. The CDR3, as DNA: TGTGCCAGCTCACCACTTCCAGCGGGGGACTCCTACGAGCAGTACTTC.

This clone was seen just once. The CDR3 protein is CASSFERVTDTQYF. The CDR3 region has the DNA TGTGCCAGCAGCTTTGAGAGGGTAACAGATACGCAGTATTTT. The chain joins TRBV5-5 to TRBJ2-3, with D perhaps matching TRBD2 (5 bases). Per germline, CDR1 SGHKS and CDR2 YYEKEE (reference sequence). Trimming removed 2 bases at V and 3 bases at J, with 10 bases between. This CDR3 comprises 14 residues.

The CDR3 here is CASSLEQGSKYEQYF. Here the CDR3 DNA reads TGCGCCAGCAGCTTGGAGCAGGGTAGTAAGTACGAGCAGTACTTC. The rearrangement joins TRBV5-1 to TRBJ2-7; tentative D call: TRBD1 (5 bases). V lost 0 bases to trimming and J lost 4 bases, with 14 bases between them. Germline V gene sequence: CDR1 SGHRS, CDR2 YFSETQ. The CDR3 has 15 amino acids.

The V and J genes are TRBV5-8 and TRBJ1-1; D not resolved. This CDR3 is built from 12 residues. CDR1 is SGHTS, CDR2 YDEGEE, per germline. Trimming took 4 bases from V and 3 from J, leaving 7 bases between them. This CDR3 reads CASSTYYTEAFF. The CDR3 nucleotides read TGTGCCAGCAGCACCTATTACACTGAAGCTTTCTTT.

A single count supports this clone. The gene calls are TRBV19 and TRBJ1-1; D ambiguous. Germline V gene data show CDR1 as LNHDA and CDR2 as SQIVND (reference sequence). Trimming removed 5 bases at V and 3 bases at J, with 16 bases between. The CDR3 is 15 amino acids. The DNA of the CDR3 is TGTGCCAGTAGTGGTTTGTCCACGTCGGACACTGAAGCTTTCTTT. Translating it yields CASSGLSTSDTEAFF.

The CDR3 reads CASSLGTVRRADTQYF. The CDR3 bases are TGTGCCAGCAGCTTAGGTACGGTTCGCCGGGCAGATACGCAGTATTTT. V gene TRBV7-6 combines with J gene TRBJ2-3, with D unclear. The CDR3 loop spans 16 amino acids. The germline CDR1 and CDR2 sequences are SGHVS and FNYEAQ. Trimming pared 1 base from V and 4 bases from J, leaving 15 bases between.